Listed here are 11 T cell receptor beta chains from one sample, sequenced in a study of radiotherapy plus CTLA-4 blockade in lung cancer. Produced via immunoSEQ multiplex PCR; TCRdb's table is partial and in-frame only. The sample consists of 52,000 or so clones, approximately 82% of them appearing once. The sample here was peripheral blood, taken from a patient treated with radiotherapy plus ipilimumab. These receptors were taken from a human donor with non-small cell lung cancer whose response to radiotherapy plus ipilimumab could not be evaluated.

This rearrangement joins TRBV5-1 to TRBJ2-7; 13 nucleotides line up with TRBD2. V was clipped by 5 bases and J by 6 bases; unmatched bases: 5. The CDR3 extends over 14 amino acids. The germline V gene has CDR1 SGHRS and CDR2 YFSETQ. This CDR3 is CASSGTSGRAEQYF. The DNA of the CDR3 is TGCGCCAGCAGTGGAACTAGCGGGAGGGCCGAGCAGTACTTC. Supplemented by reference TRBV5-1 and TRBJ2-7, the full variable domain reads KAGVTQTPRYLIKTRGQQVTLSCSPISGHRSVSWYQQTPGQGLQFLFEYFSETQRNKGNFPGRFSGRQFSNSRSEMNVSTLELGDSALYLCASSGTSGRAEQYFGPGTRLTVT.

Written as DNA, the CDR3 is TGCGCCAGCAGCTTGGACGCGTCTCAAACCCAGTACTTC. It encodes CASSLDASQTQYF. The chain links TRBV5-1 to TRBJ2-5; no definite D call. V was shortened by 0 bases and J by 8 bases, with 11 bases between the two germline ends. The CDR3 covers 13 residues. Germline V gene lookup returns CDR1 SGHRS and CDR2 YFSETQ. Full variable domain (remainder filled in from reference TRBV5-1 and TRBJ2-5): KAGVTQTPRYLIKTRGQQVTLSCSPISGHRSVSWYQQTPGQGLQFLFEYFSETQRNKGNFPGRFSGRQFSNSRSEMNVSTLELGDSALYLCASSLDASQTQYFGPGTRLLVL.

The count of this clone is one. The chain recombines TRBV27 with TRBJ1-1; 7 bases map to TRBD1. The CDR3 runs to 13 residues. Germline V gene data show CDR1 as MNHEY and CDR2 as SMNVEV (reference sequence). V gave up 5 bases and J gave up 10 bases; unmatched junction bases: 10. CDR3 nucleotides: TGTGCCAGCAGTACTCAAGGACAGGTGGTAGCTTTCTTT. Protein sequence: CASSTQGQVVAFF.

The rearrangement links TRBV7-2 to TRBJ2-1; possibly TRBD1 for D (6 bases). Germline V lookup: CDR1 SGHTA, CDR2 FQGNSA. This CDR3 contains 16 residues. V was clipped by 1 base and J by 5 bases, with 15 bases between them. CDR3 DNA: TGTGCCAGCAGCTTAGGCACAAGGACAGAAAACAATGAGCAGTTCTTC. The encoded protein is CASSLGTRTENNEQFF.

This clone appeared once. The chain's CDR3 is CASSLLSLGYEQYF. CDR3 coding DNA: TGTGCCAGCAGCTTATTATCGCTCGGGTACGAGCAGTACTTC. This sequence joins TRBV11-2 and TRBJ2-7, with D uncertain. The CDR3 is made up of 14 amino acids. Germline V lookup: CDR1 SGHAT, CDR2 FQNNGV. The V and J ends lost 2 bases and 4 bases respectively, with 12 bases between them.

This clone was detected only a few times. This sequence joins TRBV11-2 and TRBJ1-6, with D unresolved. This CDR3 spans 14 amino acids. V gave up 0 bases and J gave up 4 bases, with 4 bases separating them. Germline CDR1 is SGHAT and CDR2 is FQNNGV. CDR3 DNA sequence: TGTGCCAGCAGCTTAGAGGAGTATAATTCACCCCTCCACTTT. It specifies CASSLEEYNSPLHF. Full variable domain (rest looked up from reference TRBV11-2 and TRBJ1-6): EAGVAQSPRYKIIEKRQSVAFWCNPISGHATLYWYQQILGQGPKLLIQFQNNGVVDDSQLPKDRFSAERLKGVDSTLKIQPAKLEDSAVYLCASSLEEYNSPLHFGNGTRLTVT.

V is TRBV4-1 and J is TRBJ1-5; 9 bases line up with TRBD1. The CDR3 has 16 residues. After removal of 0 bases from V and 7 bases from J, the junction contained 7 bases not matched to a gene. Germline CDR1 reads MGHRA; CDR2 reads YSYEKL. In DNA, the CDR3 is TGCGCCAGCAGCCAAGATAGAACAGGGGGCTGGCAGCCCCAGCATTTT. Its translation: CASSQDRTGGWQPQHF.

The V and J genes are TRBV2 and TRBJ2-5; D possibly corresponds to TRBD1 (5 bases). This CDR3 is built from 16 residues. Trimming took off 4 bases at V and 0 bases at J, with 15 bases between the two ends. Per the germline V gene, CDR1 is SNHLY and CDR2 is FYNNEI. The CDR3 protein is CASSVRSLGDQETQYF. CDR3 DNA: TGTGCCAGCAGTGTTCGGTCATTAGGGGACCAAGAGACCCAGTACTTC.

The CDR3 protein is CASSQSGLETQYF. Written as DNA, the CDR3 is TGTGCCAGCAGCCAATCGGGTTTGGAGACCCAGTACTTC. The rearrangement uses TRBV7-2 and TRBJ2-5, with D unresolved. CDR3 size: 13 residues. The V gene's germline CDR1 is SGHTA and CDR2 FQGNSA. Trimming took off 5 bases at V and 5 bases at J, with 12 bases between the two ends.

The CDR3 DNA reads as TGCGCCAGCAGCCAAGATACTAGCGGGAGAGCTACGCAGTATTTT. Translated: CASSQDTSGRATQYF. This sequence joins TRBV4-1 and TRBJ2-3, with 11 positions matching TRBD2. J was trimmed by 8 bases and V by 0 bases; bases with no gene match: 4. CDR1 and CDR2 from the germline V gene are MGHRA and YSYEKL. The CDR3 is 15 residues long.

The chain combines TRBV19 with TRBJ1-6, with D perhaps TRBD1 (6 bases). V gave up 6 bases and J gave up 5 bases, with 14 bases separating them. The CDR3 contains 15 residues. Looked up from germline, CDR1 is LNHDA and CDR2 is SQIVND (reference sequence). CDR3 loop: CASRRSQGDNSPLHF. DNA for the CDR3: TGTGCCAGTAGGCGGTCACAGGGCGATAATTCACCCCTCCACTTT.